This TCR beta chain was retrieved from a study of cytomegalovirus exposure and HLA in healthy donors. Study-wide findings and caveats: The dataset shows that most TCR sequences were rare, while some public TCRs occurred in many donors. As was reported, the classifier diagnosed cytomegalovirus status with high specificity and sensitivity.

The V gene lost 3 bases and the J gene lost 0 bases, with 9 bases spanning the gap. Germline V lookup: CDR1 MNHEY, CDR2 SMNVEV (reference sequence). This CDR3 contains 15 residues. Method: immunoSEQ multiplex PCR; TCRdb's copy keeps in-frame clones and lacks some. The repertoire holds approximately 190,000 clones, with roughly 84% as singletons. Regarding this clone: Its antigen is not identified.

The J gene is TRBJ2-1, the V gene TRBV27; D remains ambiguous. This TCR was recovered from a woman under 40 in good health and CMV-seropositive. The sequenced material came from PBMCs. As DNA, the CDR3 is TGTGCCAGCAGTTTCGTGGAGAGCTCCTACAATGAGCAGTTCTTC. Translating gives CASSFVESSYNEQFF.